This T cell receptor beta chain stems from a study of blood T cell repertoires in COVID-19. Under the authors' procedure: The assay estimated nucleated cells by amplifying reference gene primers. Profiled with immunoSEQ multiplex PCR; TCRdb holds only in-frame clones, not every one. That table supplies the V and J calls and clone size; D and trimming were determined from the DNA. The sample includes tens of thousands of clones, around four fifths of them seen just once. The CDR3 contains 14 residues. Germline CDR1 reads SNHLY; CDR2 reads FYNNEI. Germline trimming cut 4 bases from V and 0 bases from J; bases unmatched to any gene: 2.

The sample comprised peripheral blood. This chain joins TRBV2 and TRBJ1-1, with 7 bases lining up with TRBD1. The clonotype comes from a woman older than 75 with acute or convalescent COVID-19. The CDR3 DNA follows: TGTGCCAGCAGTGTTGACAGGGTGAACACTGAAGCTTTCTTT. Translating it yields CASSVDRVNTEAFF.